This entry lists 3 T cell receptor beta chains sequenced from one sample in a study of cytomegalovirus exposure and HLA in healthy donors. Use of 60 Vbeta and 13 Jbeta primers characterized the PCR. TCRdb keeps only in-frame clones here, not all; method: immunoSEQ multiplex PCR. The table lists about 150,000 clones, more than 70% of them singletons. Sequenced: PBMCs. Every receptor here comes from a woman aged 40 to 55 in good health and CMV-seronegative.

This chain links TRBV19 with TRBJ2-7, with 10 bases fitting TRBD2. Per germline, CDR1 LNHDA and CDR2 SQIVND (reference sequence). The CDR3 totals 15 residues. The V and J ends lost 5 bases and 2 bases, in that order; junction bases with no gene match: 6. The CDR3 sequence is CASSPGLAVPYEQYF. The CDR3 nucleotides read TGTGCCAGTAGTCCAGGACTAGCGGTTCCCTACGAGCAGTACTTC.

The V gene is TRBV2, the J gene TRBJ1-2; 7 bases are shared with TRBD1. The germline gives CDR1 SNHLY, CDR2 FYNNEI. This CDR3 is built from 16 residues. V shed 5 bases and J 4 bases; nucleotides not matched to a gene: 13. CDR3 protein: CASSNPDREKSYGYTF. CDR3 bases: TGTGCCAGCAGTAACCCCGACAGGGAGAAATCCTATGGCTACACCTTC. The full variable domain, completed using reference TRBV2 and TRBJ1-2, is EPEVTQTPSHQVTQMGQEVILRCVPISNHLYFYWYRQILGQKVEFLVSFYNNEISEKSEIFDDQFSVERPDGSNFTLKIRSTKLEDSAMYFCASSNPDREKSYGYTFGSGTRLTVV.

The J gene is TRBJ1-2, the V gene TRBV5-1; D might be TRBD1 (6 bases). The V gene's germline CDR1 is SGHRS and CDR2 YFSETQ. V lost 0 bases and J 5 bases, leaving 14 bases between the germline ends. The CDR3 spans 15 residues. CDR3 coding DNA: TGCGCCAGCAGCTTGGAGGGACCAGGGGTGTATGGCTACACCTTC. Protein: CASSLEGPGVYGYTF. Filled out from reference TRBV5-1 and TRBJ1-2, the complete variable domain reads KAGVTQTPRYLIKTRGQQVTLSCSPISGHRSVSWYQQTPGQGLQFLFEYFSETQRNKGNFPGRFSGRQFSNSRSEMNVSTLELGDSALYLCASSLEGPGVYGYTFGSGTRLTVV.